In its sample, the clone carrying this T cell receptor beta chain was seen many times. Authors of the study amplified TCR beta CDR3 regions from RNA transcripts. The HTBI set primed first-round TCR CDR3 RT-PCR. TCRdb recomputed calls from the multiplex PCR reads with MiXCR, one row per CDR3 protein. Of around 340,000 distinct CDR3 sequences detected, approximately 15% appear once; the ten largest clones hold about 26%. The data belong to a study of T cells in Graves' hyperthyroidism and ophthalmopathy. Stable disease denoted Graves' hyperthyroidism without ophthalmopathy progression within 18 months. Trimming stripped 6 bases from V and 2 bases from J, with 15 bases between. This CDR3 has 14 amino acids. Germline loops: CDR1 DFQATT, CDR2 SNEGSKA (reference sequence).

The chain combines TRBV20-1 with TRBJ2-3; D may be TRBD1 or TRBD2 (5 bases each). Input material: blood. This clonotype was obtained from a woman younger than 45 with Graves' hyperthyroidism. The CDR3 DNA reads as TGCAGTGCCCCCCGAGGGACCGCCACAGATACGCAGTATTTT. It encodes CSAPRGTATDTQYF.